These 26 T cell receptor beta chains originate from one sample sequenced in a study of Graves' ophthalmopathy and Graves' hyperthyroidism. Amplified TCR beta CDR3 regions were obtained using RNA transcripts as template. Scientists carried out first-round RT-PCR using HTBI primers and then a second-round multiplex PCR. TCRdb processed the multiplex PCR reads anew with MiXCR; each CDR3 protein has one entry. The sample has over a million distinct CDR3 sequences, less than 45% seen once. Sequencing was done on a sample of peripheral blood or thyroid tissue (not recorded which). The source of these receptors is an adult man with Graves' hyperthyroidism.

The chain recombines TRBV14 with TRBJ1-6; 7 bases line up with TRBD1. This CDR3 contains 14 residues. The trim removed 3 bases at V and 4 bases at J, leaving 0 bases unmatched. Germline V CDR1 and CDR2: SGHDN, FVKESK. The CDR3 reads CASSHRGYNSPLHF. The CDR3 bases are TGTGCCAGCAGCCACAGGGGGTATAATTCACCCCTCCACTTT. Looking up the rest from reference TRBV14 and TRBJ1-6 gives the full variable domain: EAGVTQFPSHSVIEKGQTVTLRCDPISGHDNLYWYRRVMGKEIKFLLHFVKESKQDESGMPNNRFLAERTGGTYSTLKVQPAELEDSGVYFCASSHRGYNSPLHFGNGTRLTVT.

Here the CDR3 DNA reads TGCGCCAGCAGCACCCACTCTCTCCGGGACAGGGGCTACGAGCAGTACTTC. This encodes CASSTHSLRDRGYEQYF. V gene TRBV5-1 combines with J gene TRBJ2-7; TRBD1 aligns across 10 bases. Germline assignment: CDR1 SGHRS and CDR2 YFSETQ. The CDR3 runs 17 residues. V shed 4 bases and J 3 bases; nucleotides not matched to a gene: 13.

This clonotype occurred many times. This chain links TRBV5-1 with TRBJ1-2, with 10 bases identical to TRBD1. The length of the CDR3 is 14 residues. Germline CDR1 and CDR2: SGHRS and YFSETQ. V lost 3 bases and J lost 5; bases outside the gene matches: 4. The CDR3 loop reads CASSYGQGEYGYTF. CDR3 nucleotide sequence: TGCGCCAGCAGCTACGGACAGGGGGAATATGGCTACACCTTC.

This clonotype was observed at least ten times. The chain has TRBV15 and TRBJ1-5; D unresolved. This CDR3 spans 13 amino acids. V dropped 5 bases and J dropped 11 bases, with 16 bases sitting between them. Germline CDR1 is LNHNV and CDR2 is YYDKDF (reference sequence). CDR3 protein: CATSRTREEAQHF. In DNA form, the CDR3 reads TGTGCCACCAGCCGAACTCGAGAGGAAGCCCAGCATTTT.

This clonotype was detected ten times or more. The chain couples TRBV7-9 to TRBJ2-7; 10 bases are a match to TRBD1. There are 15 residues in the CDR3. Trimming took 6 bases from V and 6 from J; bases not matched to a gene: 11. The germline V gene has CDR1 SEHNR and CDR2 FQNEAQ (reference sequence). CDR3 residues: CASSYWTGGDPEQYF. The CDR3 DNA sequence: TGTGCCAGCAGTTATTGGACAGGGGGGGATCCCGAGCAGTACTTC. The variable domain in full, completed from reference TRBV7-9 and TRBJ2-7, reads DTGVSQNPRHKITKRGQNVTFRCDPISEHNRLYWYRQTLGQGPEFLTYFQNEAQLEKSRLLSDRFSAERPKGSFSTLEIQRTEQGDSAMYLCASSYWTGGDPEQYFGPGTRLTVT.

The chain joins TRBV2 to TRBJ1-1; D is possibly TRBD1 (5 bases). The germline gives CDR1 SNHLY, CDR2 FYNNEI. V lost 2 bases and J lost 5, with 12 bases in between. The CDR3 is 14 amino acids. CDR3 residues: CASSEWGRRTEAFF. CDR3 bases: TGTGCCAGCAGTGAATGGGGCAGGAGAACTGAAGCTTTCTTT.

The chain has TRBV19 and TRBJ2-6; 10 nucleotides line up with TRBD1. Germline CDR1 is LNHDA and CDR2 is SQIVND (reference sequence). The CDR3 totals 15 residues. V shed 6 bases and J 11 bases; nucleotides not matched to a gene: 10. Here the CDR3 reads CASSQTGQGVYVLTF. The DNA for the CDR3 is TGTGCCAGTAGCCAAACCGGACAGGGGGTCTACGTCCTGACTTTC.

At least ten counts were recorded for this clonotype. The CDR3 DNA reads as TGTGCCAGCAGCTTGAGGGGACAGGGCTGGGAGACCCAGTACTTC. Translating gives CASSLRGQGWETQYF. The chain couples TRBV5-8 to TRBJ2-5, with TRBD1 matching over 9 bases. With 1 base clipped from V and 5 bases from J, the junction kept 6 bases outside the gene matches. Germline-derived CDR1 and CDR2 are SGHTS and YDEGEE. This CDR3 is built from 15 residues.

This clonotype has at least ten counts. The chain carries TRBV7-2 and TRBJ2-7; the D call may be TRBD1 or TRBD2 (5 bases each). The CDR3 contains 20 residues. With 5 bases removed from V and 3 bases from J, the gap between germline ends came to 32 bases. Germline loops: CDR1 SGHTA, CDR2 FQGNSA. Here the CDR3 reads CASSTNPGPSVRAAGYEQYF. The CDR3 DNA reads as TGTGCCAGCAGCACAAACCCGGGACCCTCAGTAAGGGCGGCGGGCTACGAGCAGTACTTC.

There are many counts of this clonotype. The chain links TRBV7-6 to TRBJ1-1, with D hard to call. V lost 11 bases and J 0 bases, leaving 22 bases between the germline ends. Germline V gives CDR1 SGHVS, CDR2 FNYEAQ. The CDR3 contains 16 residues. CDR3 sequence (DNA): TGTGCCTCAATCAATCCAAAAGGCACCATGAACACTGAAGCTTTCTTT. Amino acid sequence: CASINPKGTMNTEAFF.

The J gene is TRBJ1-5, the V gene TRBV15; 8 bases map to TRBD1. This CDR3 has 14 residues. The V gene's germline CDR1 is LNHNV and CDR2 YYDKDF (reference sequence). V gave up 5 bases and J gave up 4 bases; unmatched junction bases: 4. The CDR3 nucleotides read TGTGCCACCAGCCCGGGACAGGTTAATCAGCCCCAGCATTTT. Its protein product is CATSPGQVNQPQHF. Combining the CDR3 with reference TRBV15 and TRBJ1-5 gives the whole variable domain DAMVIQNPRYQVTQFGKPVTLSCSQTLNHNVMYWYQQKSSQAPKLLFHYYDKDFNNEADTPDNFQSRRPNTSFCFLDIRSPGLGDTAMYLCATSPGQVNQPQHFGDGTRLSIL.

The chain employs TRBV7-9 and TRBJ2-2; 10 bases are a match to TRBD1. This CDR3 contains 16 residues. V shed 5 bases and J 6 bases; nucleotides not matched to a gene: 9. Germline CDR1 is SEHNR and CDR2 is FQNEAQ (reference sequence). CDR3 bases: TGTGCCAGCAGCCTAAGGGACAGGGGCCTCCCCGGGGAGCTGTTTTTT. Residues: CASSLRDRGLPGELFF.

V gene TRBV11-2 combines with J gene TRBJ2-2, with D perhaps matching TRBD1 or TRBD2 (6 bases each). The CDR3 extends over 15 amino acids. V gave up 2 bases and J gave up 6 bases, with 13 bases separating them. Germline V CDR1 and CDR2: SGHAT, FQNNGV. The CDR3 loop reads CASSLLGGEAGELFF. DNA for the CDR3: TGTGCCAGCAGCTTATTGGGGGGCGAGGCCGGGGAGCTGTTTTTT. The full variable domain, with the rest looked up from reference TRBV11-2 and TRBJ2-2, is EAGVAQSPRYKIIEKRQSVAFWCNPISGHATLYWYQQILGQGPKLLIQFQNNGVVDDSQLPKDRFSAERLKGVDSTLKIQPAKLEDSAVYLCASSLLGGEAGELFFGEGSRLTVL.

This chain's CDR3 is CASSPSDKETQYF. CDR3 bases: TGTGCCAGCTCACCCTCCGACAAGGAGACCCAGTACTTC. The rearrangement uses TRBV18 and TRBJ2-5, with D hard to call. This CDR3 comprises 13 residues. The germline V gene encodes CDR1 KGHSH and CDR2 LQKENI. Trimming removed 3 bases from V and 5 bases from J, with 10 bases in between.

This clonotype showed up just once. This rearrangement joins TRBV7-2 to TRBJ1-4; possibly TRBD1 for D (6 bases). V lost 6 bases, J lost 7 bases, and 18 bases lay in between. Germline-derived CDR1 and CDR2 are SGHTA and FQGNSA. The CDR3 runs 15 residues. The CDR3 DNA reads TGTGCCAGCAGTGGACACGGCGGCAGGGGTGAAAAACTGTTTTTT. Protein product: CASSGHGGRGEKLFF.

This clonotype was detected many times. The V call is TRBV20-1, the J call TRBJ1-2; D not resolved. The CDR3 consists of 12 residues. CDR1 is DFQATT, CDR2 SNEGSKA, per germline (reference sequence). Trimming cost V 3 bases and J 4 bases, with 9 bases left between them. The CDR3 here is CSASQVGYGYTF. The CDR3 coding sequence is TGCAGTGCTAGTCAAGTCGGCTATGGCTACACCTTC.

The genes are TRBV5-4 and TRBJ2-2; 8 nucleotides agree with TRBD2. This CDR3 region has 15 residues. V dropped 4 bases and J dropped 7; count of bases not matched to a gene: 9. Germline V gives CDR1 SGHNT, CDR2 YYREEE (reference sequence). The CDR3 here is CASSAGGTLGGELFF. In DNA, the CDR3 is TGTGCCAGCAGCGCGGGGGGCACCTTGGGCGGGGAGCTGTTTTTT.

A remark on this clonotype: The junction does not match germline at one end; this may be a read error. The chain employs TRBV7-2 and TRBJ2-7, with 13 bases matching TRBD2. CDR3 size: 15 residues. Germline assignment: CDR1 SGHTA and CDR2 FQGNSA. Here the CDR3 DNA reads TGTGCCGGCAGCTTACTAGCGGGGGGGTACCACGAGCAGTACTTC. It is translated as CAGSLLAGGYHEQYF.

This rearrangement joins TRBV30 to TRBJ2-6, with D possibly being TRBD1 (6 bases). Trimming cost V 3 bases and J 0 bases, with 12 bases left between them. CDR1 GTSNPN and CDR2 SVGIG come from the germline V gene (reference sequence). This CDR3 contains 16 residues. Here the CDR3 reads CAWRTRGGSGANVLTF. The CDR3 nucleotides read TGTGCCTGGAGAACCAGGGGCGGCTCTGGGGCCAACGTCCTGACTTTC.

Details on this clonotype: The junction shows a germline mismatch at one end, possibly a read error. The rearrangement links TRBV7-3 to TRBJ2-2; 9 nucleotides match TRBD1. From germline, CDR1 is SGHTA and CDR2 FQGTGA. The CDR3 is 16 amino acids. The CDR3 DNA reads TGCGCCAGCAGCCAAGAACAGGGGGCGCTTACCGGGGAGCTGTTTTTT. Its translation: CASSQEQGALTGELFF.

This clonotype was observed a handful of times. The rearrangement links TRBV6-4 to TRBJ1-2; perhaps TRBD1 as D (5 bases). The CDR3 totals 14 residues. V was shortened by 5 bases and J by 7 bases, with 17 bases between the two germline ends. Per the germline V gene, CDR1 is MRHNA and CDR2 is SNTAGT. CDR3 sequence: CASSNDRYATGYTF. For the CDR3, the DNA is TGTGCCAGCAGTAACGACAGATATGCGACTGGCTACACCTTC.

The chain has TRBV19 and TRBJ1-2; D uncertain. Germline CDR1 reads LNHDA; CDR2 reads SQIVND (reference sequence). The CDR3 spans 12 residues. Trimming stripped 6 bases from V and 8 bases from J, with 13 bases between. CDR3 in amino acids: CASRQRQVGYTF. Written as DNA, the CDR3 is TGTGCCAGTAGGCAACGTCAGGTCGGCTACACCTTC. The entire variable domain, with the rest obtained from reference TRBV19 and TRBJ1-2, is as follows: DGGITQSPKYLFRKEGQNVTLSCEQNLNHDAMYWYRQDPGQGLRLIYYSQIVNDFQKGDIAEGYSVSREKKESFPLTVTSAQKNPTAFYLCASRQRQVGYTFGSGTRLTVV.

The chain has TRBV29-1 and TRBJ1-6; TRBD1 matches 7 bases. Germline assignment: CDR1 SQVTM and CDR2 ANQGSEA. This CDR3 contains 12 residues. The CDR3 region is CGQTGPNSPLHF. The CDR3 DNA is TGCGGCCAGACAGGGCCTAATTCACCCCTCCACTTT.

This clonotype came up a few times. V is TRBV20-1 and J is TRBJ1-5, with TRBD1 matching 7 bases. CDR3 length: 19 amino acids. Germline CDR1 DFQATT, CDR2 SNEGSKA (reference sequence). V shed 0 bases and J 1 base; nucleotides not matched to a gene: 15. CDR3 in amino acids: CSARDSLLTGPISNQPQHF. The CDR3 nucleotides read TGCAGTGCTAGAGATTCGCTCCTGACAGGGCCGATAAGCAATCAGCCCCAGCATTTT.

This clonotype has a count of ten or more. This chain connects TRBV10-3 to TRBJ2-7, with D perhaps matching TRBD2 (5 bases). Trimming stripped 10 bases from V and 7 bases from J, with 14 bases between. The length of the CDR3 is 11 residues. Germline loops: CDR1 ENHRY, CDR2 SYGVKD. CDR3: CATQSGLEQYF. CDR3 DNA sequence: TGTGCCACCCAAAGCGGATTAGAGCAGTACTTC.

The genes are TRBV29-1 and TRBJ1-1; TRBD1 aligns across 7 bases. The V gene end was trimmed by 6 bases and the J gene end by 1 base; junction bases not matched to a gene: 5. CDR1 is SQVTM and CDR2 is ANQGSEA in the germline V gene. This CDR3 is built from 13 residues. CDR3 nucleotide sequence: TGCAGCGTCACTTGGACAGGGAACACTGAAGCTTTCTTT. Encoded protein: CSVTWTGNTEAFF.